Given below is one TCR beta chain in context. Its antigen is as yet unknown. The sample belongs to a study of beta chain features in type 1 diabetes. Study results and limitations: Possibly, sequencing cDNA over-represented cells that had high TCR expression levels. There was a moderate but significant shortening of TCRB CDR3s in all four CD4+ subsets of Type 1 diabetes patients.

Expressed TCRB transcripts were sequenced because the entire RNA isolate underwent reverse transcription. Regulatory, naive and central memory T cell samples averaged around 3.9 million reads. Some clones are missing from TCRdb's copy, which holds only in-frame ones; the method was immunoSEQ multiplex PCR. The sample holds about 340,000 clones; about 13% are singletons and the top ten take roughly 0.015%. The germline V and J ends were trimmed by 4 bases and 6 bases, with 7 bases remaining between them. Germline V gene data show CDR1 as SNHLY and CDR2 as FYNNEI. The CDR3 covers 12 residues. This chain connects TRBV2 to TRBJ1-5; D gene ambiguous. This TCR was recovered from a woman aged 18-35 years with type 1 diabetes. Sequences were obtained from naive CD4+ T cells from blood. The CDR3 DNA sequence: TGTGCCAGCAGTGTATCCCCTCAGCCCCAGCATTTT. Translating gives CASSVSPQPQHF.